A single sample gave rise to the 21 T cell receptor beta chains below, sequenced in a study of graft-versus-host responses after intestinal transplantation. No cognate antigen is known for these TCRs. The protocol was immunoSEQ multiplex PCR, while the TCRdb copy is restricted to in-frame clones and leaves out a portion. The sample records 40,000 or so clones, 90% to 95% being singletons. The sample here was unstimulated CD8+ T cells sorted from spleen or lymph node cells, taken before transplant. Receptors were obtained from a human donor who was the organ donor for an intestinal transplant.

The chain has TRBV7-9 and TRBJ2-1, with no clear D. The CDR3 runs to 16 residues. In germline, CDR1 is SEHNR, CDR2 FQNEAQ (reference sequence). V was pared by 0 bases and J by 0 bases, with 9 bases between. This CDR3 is CASSLAPGPSYNEQFF. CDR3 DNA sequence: TGTGCCAGCAGCTTAGCTCCCGGCCCCTCCTACAATGAGCAGTTCTTC. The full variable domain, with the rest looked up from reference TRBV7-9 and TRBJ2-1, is DTGVSQNPRHKITKRGQNVTFRCDPISEHNRLYWYRQTLGQGPEFLTYFQNEAQLEKSRLLSDRFSAERPKGSFSTLEIQRTEQGDSAMYLCASSLAPGPSYNEQFFGPGTRLTVL.

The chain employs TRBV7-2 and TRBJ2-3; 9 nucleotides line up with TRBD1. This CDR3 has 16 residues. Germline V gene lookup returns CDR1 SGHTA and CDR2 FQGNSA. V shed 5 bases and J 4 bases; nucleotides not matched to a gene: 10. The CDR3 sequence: CASSPWTGEGADTQYF. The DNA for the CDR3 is TGTGCCAGCAGCCCATGGACAGGGGAAGGGGCAGATACGCAGTATTTT.

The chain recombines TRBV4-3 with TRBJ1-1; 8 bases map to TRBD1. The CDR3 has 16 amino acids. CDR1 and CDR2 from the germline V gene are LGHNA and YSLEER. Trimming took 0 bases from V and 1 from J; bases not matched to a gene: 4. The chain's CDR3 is CASSQDWDRRNTEAFF. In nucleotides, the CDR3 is TGCGCCAGCAGCCAAGACTGGGACAGGAGGAACACTGAAGCTTTCTTT.

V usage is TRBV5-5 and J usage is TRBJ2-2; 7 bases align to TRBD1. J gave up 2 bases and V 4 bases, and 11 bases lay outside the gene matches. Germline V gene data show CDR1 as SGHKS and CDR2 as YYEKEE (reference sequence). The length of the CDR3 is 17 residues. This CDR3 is CASSPPLGTENTGELFF. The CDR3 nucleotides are TGTGCCAGCAGCCCCCCCCTGGGGACAGAAAACACCGGGGAGCTGTTTTTT.

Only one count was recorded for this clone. CDR3 DNA: TGTGCCAGCAGCCAACTCCCCCGGGTTACTAGCAATCAGCCCCAGCATTTT. This translates into CASSQLPRVTSNQPQHF. The gene calls are TRBV4-2 and TRBJ1-5; D ambiguous. This CDR3 region has 17 residues. From germline, CDR1 is LGHNA and CDR2 YNFKEQ. Trimming pared 2 bases from V and 0 bases from J, leaving 14 bases between.

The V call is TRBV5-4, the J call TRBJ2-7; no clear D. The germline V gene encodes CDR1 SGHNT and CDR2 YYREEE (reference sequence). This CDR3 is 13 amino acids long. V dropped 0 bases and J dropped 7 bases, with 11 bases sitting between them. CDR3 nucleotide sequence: TGTGCCAGCAGCTTGGTTCTGACGGAGGAGCAGTACTTC. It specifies CASSLVLTEEQYF.

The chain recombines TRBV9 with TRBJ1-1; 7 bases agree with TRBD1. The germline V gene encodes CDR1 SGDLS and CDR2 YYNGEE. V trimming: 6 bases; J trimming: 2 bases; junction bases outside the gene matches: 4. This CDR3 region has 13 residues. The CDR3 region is CASTGQTNTEAFF. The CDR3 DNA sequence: TGTGCCAGCACGGGACAGACAAACACTGAAGCTTTCTTT. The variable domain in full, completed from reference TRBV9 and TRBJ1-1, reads DSGVTQTPKHLITATGQRVTLRCSPRSGDLSVYWYQQSLDQGLQFLIQYYNGEERAKGNILERFSAQQFPDLHSELNLSSLELGDSALYFCASTGQTNTEAFFGQGTRLTVV.

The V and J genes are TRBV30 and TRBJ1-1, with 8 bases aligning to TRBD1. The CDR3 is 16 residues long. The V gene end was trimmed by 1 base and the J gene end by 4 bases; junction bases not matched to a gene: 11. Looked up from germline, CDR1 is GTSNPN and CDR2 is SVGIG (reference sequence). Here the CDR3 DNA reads TGTGCCTGGAGTGATGTATATTCGACAGGGGCCACTGAAGCTTTCTTT. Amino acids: CAWSDVYSTGATEAFF.

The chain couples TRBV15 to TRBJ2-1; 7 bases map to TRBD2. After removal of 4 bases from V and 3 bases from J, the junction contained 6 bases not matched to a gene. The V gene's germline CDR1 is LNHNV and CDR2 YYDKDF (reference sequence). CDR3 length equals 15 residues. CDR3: CATSKERDFYNEQFF. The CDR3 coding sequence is TGTGCCACCAGCAAAGAGCGGGACTTCTACAATGAGCAGTTCTTC. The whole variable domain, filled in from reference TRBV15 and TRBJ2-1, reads DAMVIQNPRYQVTQFGKPVTLSCSQTLNHNVMYWYQQKSSQAPKLLFHYYDKDFNNEADTPDNFQSRRPNTSFCFLDIRSPGLGDTAMYLCATSKERDFYNEQFFGPGTRLTVL.

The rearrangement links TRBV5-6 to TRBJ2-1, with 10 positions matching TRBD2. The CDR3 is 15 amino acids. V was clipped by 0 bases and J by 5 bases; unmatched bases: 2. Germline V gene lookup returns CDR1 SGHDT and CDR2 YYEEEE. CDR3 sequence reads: CASSLVLAGDNEQFF. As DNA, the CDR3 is TGTGCCAGCAGCTTGGTTCTAGCGGGGGACAATGAGCAGTTCTTC.

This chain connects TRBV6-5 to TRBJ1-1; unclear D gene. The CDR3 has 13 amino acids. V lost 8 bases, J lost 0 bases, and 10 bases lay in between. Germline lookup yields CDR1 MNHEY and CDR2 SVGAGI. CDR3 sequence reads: CASQLQLNTEAFF. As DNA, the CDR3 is TGTGCCAGCCAATTACAGTTGAACACTGAAGCTTTCTTT.

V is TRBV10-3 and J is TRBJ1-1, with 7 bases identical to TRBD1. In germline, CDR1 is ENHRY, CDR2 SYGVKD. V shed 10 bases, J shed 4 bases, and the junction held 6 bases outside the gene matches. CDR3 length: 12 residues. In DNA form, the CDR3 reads TGTGCCAGCCTATCAGGGGGCACTGAAGCTTTCTTT. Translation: CASLSGGTEAFF.

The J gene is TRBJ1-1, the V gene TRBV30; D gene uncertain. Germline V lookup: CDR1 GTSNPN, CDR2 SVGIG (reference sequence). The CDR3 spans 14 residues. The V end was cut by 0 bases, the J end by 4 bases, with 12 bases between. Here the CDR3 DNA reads TGTGCCTGGAGTGTTGCGGTTATGGGCACTGAAGCTTTCTTT. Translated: CAWSVAVMGTEAFF.

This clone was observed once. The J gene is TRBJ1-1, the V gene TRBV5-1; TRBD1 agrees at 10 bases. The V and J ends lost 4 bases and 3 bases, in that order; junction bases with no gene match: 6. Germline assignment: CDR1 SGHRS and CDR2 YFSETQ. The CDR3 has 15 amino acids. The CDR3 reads CASSRPGQGHTEAFF. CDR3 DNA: TGCGCCAGCAGCCGCCCGGGACAGGGGCACACTGAAGCTTTCTTT.

The CDR3 is CASSQDGGTGELFF. The CDR3 DNA sequence: TGCGCCAGCAGCCAAGATGGTGGCACCGGGGAGCTGTTTTTT. V gene TRBV4-1 combines with J gene TRBJ2-2; no clear D. Germline lookup yields CDR1 MGHRA and CDR2 YSYEKL. The CDR3 is 14 residues long. V was trimmed by 0 bases and J by 4 bases, leaving 6 bases between them.

CDR3 sequence: CASKSRLGVNTEAFF. Written as DNA, the CDR3 is TGCGCCAGCAAGTCACGGTTGGGAGTGAACACTGAAGCTTTCTTT. The chain combines TRBV5-1 with TRBJ1-1; D remains ambiguous. CDR1 SGHRS and CDR2 YFSETQ come from the germline V gene. V lost 6 bases and J lost 0, with 15 bases in between. CDR3 length equals 15 residues. Complete variable domain (other parts from reference TRBV5-1 and TRBJ1-1): KAGVTQTPRYLIKTRGQQVTLSCSPISGHRSVSWYQQTPGQGLQFLFEYFSETQRNKGNFPGRFSGRQFSNSRSEMNVSTLELGDSALYLCASKSRLGVNTEAFFGQGTRLTVV.

The CDR3 reads CASSFAPRGNEETQYF. CDR3 DNA sequence: TGTGCCAGCAGCTTCGCTCCACGGGGCAATGAGGAGACCCAGTACTTC. This chain joins TRBV7-9 and TRBJ2-5; D is tentatively TRBD1 or TRBD2 (5 bases each). This CDR3 region has 16 residues. Looked up from germline, CDR1 is SEHNR and CDR2 is FQNEAQ (reference sequence). The V end was cut by 3 bases, the J end by 5 bases, with 19 bases between.

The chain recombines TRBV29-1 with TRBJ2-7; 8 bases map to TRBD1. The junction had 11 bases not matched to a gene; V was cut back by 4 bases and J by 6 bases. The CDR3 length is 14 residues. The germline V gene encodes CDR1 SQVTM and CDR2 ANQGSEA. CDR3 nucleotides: TGCAGCGTTGCATTAGGACAGGGTCCATCCGAGCAGTACTTC. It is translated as CSVALGQGPSEQYF.

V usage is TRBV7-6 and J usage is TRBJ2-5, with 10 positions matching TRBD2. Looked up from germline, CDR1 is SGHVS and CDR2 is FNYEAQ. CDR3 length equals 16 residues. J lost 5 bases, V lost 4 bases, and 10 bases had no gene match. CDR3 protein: CASSSLSLAGWETQYF. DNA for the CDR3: TGTGCCAGCAGCTCCCTTTCACTAGCGGGGTGGGAGACCCAGTACTTC.

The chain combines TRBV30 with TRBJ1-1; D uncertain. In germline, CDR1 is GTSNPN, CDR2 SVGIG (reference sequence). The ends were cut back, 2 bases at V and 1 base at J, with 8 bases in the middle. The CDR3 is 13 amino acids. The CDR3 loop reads CAWSSDGNTEAFF. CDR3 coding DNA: TGTGCCTGGAGTTCCGACGGGAACACTGAAGCTTTCTTT.

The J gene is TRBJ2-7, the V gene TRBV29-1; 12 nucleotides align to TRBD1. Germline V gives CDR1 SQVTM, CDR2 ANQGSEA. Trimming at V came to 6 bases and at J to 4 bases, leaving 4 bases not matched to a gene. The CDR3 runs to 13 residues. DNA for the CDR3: TGCAGCGTGGGACAGGGGGCGCCTTACGAGCAGTACTTC. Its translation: CSVGQGAPYEQYF.